Each of the 7 T cell receptor beta chains below was sequenced from the same sample in a study of blood T cell repertoires in COVID-19. TCRdb's table, derived via immunoSEQ multiplex PCR, lists solely in-frame clones and lacks some. This repertoire shows about 130,000 clones, over 75% found once; its top ten account for approximately 18%. The specimen was peripheral blood. Source of these receptors: a young man with COVID-19, enrolled during active disease.

The chain has TRBV19 and TRBJ1-4; D remains ambiguous. There are 16 residues in the CDR3. V shed 4 bases and J shed 4 bases, with 16 bases lying between them. Germline V gives CDR1 LNHDA, CDR2 SQIVND (reference sequence). The chain's CDR3 is CASSTPLRSGNEKLFF. CDR3 DNA: TGTGCCAGTAGTACCCCCCTGAGGTCGGGTAATGAAAAACTGTTTTTT.

The V gene is TRBV20-1, the J gene TRBJ2-3; D not resolved. Germline V lookup: CDR1 DFQATT, CDR2 SNEGSKA (reference sequence). Trimming took off 4 bases at V and 2 bases at J, with 4 bases between the two ends. The CDR3 extends over 11 amino acids. CDR3 bases: TGCAGTGCTACCATCACAGATACGCAGTATTTT. Translating it yields CSATITDTQYF.

The chain has TRBV21-1 and TRBJ2-1; the DNA was not used to check the table's D call, TRBD2. TRBV21-1 is reported as a pseudogene. The CDR3 runs to 18 residues. CDR3 sequence: CASSNFSSPGLPIRGQFF. The CDR3 DNA reads as TGTGCCAGCAGCAATTTTTCCAGTCCGGGACTCCCTATCCGGGGGCAGTTCTTC.

J is TRBJ1-1 and V is TRBV5-1; TRBD1 matches at 9 bases. V dropped 0 bases and J dropped 5; count of bases not matched to a gene: 5. CDR1 and CDR2 (germline): SGHRS, YFSETQ. The CDR3 is 15 residues long. CDR3 in amino acids: CASSLEQGARTEAFF. CDR3 DNA sequence: TGCGCCAGCAGCTTGGAACAGGGGGCGAGGACTGAAGCTTTCTTT.

J is TRBJ2-1 and V is TRBV2, with 10 nucleotides matching TRBD2. The CDR3 is 15 amino acids. Germline lookup yields CDR1 SNHLY and CDR2 FYNNEI. The ends lost 2 bases at V and 6 bases at J; junction bases unmatched: 4. CDR3 sequence (DNA): TGTGCCAGCAGTGAAAAGCGGGGGGGCCGCAATGAGCAGTTCTTC. Encoded protein: CASSEKRGGRNEQFF.

This chain's CDR3 is CASSSIRDTLPKEQYF. CDR3 nucleotides: TGTGCCAGCAGCTCCATAAGGGACACCCTTCCTAAGGAGCAGTACTTC. The gene calls are TRBV7-9 and TRBJ2-7, with D maybe TRBD1 (6 bases). V was trimmed by 4 bases and J by 7 bases, leaving 23 bases between them. The CDR3 contains 16 residues. Germline-derived CDR1 and CDR2 are SEHNR and FQNEAQ (reference sequence).

This clone was observed a few times. The J gene is TRBJ1-1, the V gene TRBV11-3; D not certain. The V end was cut by 8 bases, the J end by 0 bases, with 7 bases between. Germline V lookup: CDR1 SGHNT, CDR2 YENEEA. This CDR3 has 12 amino acids. CDR3 in DNA: TGTGCCAGCGGAGATGTGAACACTGAAGCTTTCTTT. This translates into CASGDVNTEAFF.